The 25 T cell receptor beta chains listed next were all sequenced from one sample in a study of cytomegalovirus exposure and HLA in healthy donors. The PCR was carried out with 60 Vbeta primers and 13 Jbeta primers. Generated by immunoSEQ multiplex PCR, the TCRdb table keeps only in-frame clones and is missing some. This table holds around 200,000 clones, 70% to 80% found once. The sequencing input was PBMCs. The receptors were sampled from a man aged 25-45 years in good health and CMV-seronegative.

This clone was detected only once. The chain links TRBV5-5 to TRBJ2-7; tentative D call: TRBD1 (6 bases). The CDR3 is 15 residues long. Germline CDR1 and CDR2: SGHKS and YYEKEE (reference sequence). Between the trimmed V and J ends, which lost 0 bases and 2 bases, there was a span of 12 bases. The CDR3, as DNA: TGTGCCAGCAGCTTGGGTGGGGGCGTTACCTACGAGCAGTACTTC. This encodes CASSLGGGVTYEQYF.

The V gene is TRBV27, the J gene TRBJ2-7; TRBD1 might be the D (5 bases). Trimming cost V 0 bases and J 4 bases, with 7 bases left between them. This CDR3 spans 13 amino acids. Germline CDR1 and CDR2: MNHEY and SMNVEV (reference sequence). In nucleotides, the CDR3 is TGTGCCAGCAGTTTATCCGACAGATACGAGCAGTACTTC. Amino acid sequence: CASSLSDRYEQYF.

The chain carries TRBV7-3 and TRBJ2-1; TRBD2 is a possible D gene (6 bases). The CDR3 length is 13 residues. The germline V gene encodes CDR1 SGHTA and CDR2 FQGTGA. V was trimmed by 5 bases and J by 3 bases, leaving 8 bases between them. This CDR3 reads CASSHGSYNEQFF. The CDR3, as DNA: TGTGCCAGCAGCCACGGGAGCTACAATGAGCAGTTCTTC.

CDR3 in DNA: TGCAGCGTTGAAGATCGGGCTAGCGAGACCTACGAGCAGTACTTC. Its protein product is CSVEDRASETYEQYF. V gene TRBV29-1 combines with J gene TRBJ2-7, with a weak D call TRBD2 (6 bases). Germline CDR1 and CDR2: SQVTM and ANQGSEA. This CDR3 region has 15 residues. V dropped 0 bases and J dropped 2 bases, with 14 bases sitting between them.

The J gene is TRBJ1-4, the V gene TRBV2, with 8 positions matching TRBD1. There are 16 residues in the CDR3. Germline V gene data show CDR1 as SNHLY and CDR2 as FYNNEI. The trim removed 6 bases at V and 0 bases at J, leaving 6 bases unmatched. The CDR3 nucleotides read TGTGCCAGCAGCGGGGACAGGTTCTCAACTAATGAAAAACTGTTTTTT. Translated, it gives CASSGDRFSTNEKLFF.

This chain links TRBV29-1 with TRBJ2-3, with D perhaps matching TRBD1 (5 bases). Per germline, CDR1 SQVTM and CDR2 ANQGSEA. V lost 4 bases, J lost 2 bases, and 10 bases lay in between. The CDR3 has 13 residues. CDR3 nucleotide sequence: TGCAGCGTTGCCCAAGGGGTCACAGATACGCAGTATTTT. Protein product: CSVAQGVTDTQYF.

The chain combines TRBV28 with TRBJ2-5; a possible D gene is TRBD1 (5 bases). Per germline, CDR1 MDHEN and CDR2 SYDVKM. The CDR3 contains 14 residues. Trimming took 2 bases from V and 7 from J, leaving 14 bases between them. In DNA form, the CDR3 reads TGTGCCAGCAGTTTAATGGCAGGGTGGCCGACCCAGTACTTC. It translates to CASSLMAGWPTQYF.

The chain links TRBV27 to TRBJ2-7, with TRBD2 as a possible D gene (5 bases). Germline CDR1 MNHEY, CDR2 SMNVEV (reference sequence). The CDR3 is 16 amino acids. Between the trimmed V and J ends, which lost 2 bases and 2 bases, there was a span of 16 bases. The CDR3 region has the DNA TGTGCCAGCAGTTTAAGGTCGGGGTTGGCAACCTACGAGCAGTACTTC. Translation: CASSLRSGLATYEQYF.

The chain carries TRBV6-4 and TRBJ2-2; TRBD1 might be the D (5 bases). The CDR3 extends over 16 amino acids. Germline values: CDR1 MRHNA, CDR2 SNTAGT. Trimming shortened V by 7 bases and J by 3 bases, and 18 bases separated the two germline ends. The CDR3 here is CASTNRTGKDTGELFF. The CDR3 bases are TGTGCCAGCACCAACCGAACAGGTAAGGACACCGGGGAGCTGTTTTTT.

The J gene is TRBJ2-3, the V gene TRBV11-2, with TRBD2 identical over 7 bases. V was clipped by 5 bases and J by 1 base; unmatched bases: 9. The CDR3 is 16 residues long. CDR1 and CDR2 from the germline V gene are SGHAT and FQNNGV. The CDR3 loop is CASSRRASGGTDTQYF. CDR3 bases: TGTGCCAGCAGCCGTCGGGCTAGCGGCGGCACAGATACGCAGTATTTT. The variable domain in full, completed from reference TRBV11-2 and TRBJ2-3, reads EAGVAQSPRYKIIEKRQSVAFWCNPISGHATLYWYQQILGQGPKLLIQFQNNGVVDDSQLPKDRFSAERLKGVDSTLKIQPAKLEDSAVYLCASSRRASGGTDTQYFGPGTRLTVL.

The CDR3 bases are TGCGCCAGCAGCCAAGAATCTCCCAGATACGAGCAGTACTTC. Translation: CASSQESPRYEQYF. This sequence joins TRBV4-1 and TRBJ2-7; unclear D gene. The V end lost 0 bases, the J end lost 4 bases, and 10 bases lay between the germline ends. CDR1 and CDR2 from the germline V gene are MGHRA and YSYEKL. CDR3 length: 14 amino acids.

The J gene is TRBJ1-1, the V gene TRBV27; the match to TRBD1 covers 10 bases. CDR3 length: 17 amino acids. Germline V gives CDR1 MNHEY, CDR2 SMNVEV (reference sequence). V gave up 2 bases and J gave up 1 base; unmatched junction bases: 7. CDR3 sequence (DNA): TGTGCCAGCAGTTTAGAGGGGGACAGGGGATGGAACACTGAAGCTTTCTTT. Amino acid sequence: CASSLEGDRGWNTEAFF.

CDR3 residues: CASSPKVASGGQETQYF. The CDR3 coding sequence is TGTGCCAGCAGCCCAAAGGTCGCTAGCGGGGGACAAGAGACCCAGTACTTC. The V call is TRBV11-2, the J call TRBJ2-5, with 10 bases identical to TRBD2. The germline gives CDR1 SGHAT, CDR2 FQNNGV. J lost 2 bases, V lost 5 bases, and 11 bases had no gene match. There are 17 residues in the CDR3.

The chain carries TRBV5-6 and TRBJ2-7; 7 bases map to TRBD2. Germline V gives CDR1 SGHDT, CDR2 YYEEEE. This CDR3 is 15 amino acids long. The junction had 10 bases not matched to a gene; V was cut back by 4 bases and J by 3 bases. In DNA form, the CDR3 reads TGTGCCAGCAGCCTCACCCGGGCGGGGGTCTACGAGCAGTACTTC. Its translation is CASSLTRAGVYEQYF. Complete variable domain (other parts from reference TRBV5-6 and TRBJ2-7): DAGVTQSPTHLIKTRGQQVTLRCSPKSGHDTVSWYQQALGQGPQFIFQYYEEEERQRGNFPDRFSGHQFPNYSSELNVNALLLGDSALYLCASSLTRAGVYEQYFGPGTRLTVT.

CDR3 coding DNA: TGTGCCAGCAGCTTCGGGACAGGGAGTCTCTCTGGGGCCAACGTCCTGACTTTC. Translation: CASSFGTGSLSGANVLTF. The chain joins TRBV7-3 to TRBJ2-6; 9 bases line up with TRBD1. CDR3 size: 18 residues. J lost 0 bases, V lost 3 bases, and 6 bases had no gene match. CDR1 is SGHTA and CDR2 is FQGTGA in the germline V gene.

The chain recombines TRBV14 with TRBJ2-3; possibly TRBD2 for D (6 bases). Germline V gene lookup returns CDR1 SGHDN and CDR2 FVKESK. The ends were cut back, 3 bases at V and 0 bases at J, with 16 bases in the middle. CDR3 length: 17 amino acids. CDR3 nucleotide sequence: TGTGCCAGCAGCCACCCTCAAGGAGGGGCTAGCACAGATACGCAGTATTTT. It codes for CASSHPQGGASTDTQYF.

This clone was observed a few times. V gene TRBV6-6 combines with J gene TRBJ2-3, with a tentative D call TRBD2 (5 bases). V shed 4 bases and J shed 1 base, with 9 bases lying between them. This CDR3 spans 14 amino acids. Per the germline V gene, CDR1 is MNHNY and CDR2 is SVGAGI (reference sequence). Here the CDR3 reads CASSSAGGTDTQYF. CDR3 sequence (DNA): TGTGCCAGCAGTTCCGCCGGGGGCACAGATACGCAGTATTTT.

This rearrangement joins TRBV7-7 to TRBJ1-1; TRBD1 aligns across 7 bases. V gave up 5 bases and J gave up 0 bases; unmatched junction bases: 3. Germline V CDR1 and CDR2: SSHAT, FNYEAQ (reference sequence). This CDR3 is 14 amino acids long. The CDR3 spells CASSDRVMNTEAFF. The CDR3 DNA reads TGTGCCAGCAGCGACAGGGTCATGAACACTGAAGCTTTCTTT. The full variable domain, with the rest looked up from reference TRBV7-7 and TRBJ1-1, is GAGVSQSPRYKVTKRGQDVTLRCDPISSHATLYWYQQALGQGPEFLTYFNYEAQPDKSGLPSDRFSAERPEGSISTLTIQRTEQRDSAMYRCASSDRVMNTEAFFGQGTRLTVV.

The J gene is TRBJ1-1, the V gene TRBV6-1; TRBD1 matches 7 bases. CDR3 length: 13 amino acids. The V gene end was trimmed by 7 bases and the J gene end by 4 bases; junction bases not matched to a gene: 6. Germline V gene lookup returns CDR1 MNHNS and CDR2 SASEGT. CDR3 nucleotides: TGTGCCAGCACCCGGGACAGTCTCACTGAAGCTTTCTTT. Its translation is CASTRDSLTEAFF.

V gene TRBV6-1 combines with J gene TRBJ2-1; TRBD2 matches 11 bases. The germline V gene has CDR1 MNHNS and CDR2 SASEGT. This CDR3 is built from 16 residues. The ends lost 2 bases at V and 7 bases at J; junction bases unmatched: 7. The CDR3 DNA reads as TGTGCCAGCAGTGAAAGTCTCGGGACTAGCGGAAATGAGCAGTTCTTC. Translating gives CASSESLGTSGNEQFF.

This chain joins TRBV7-2 and TRBJ2-1; 13 bases align to TRBD2. CDR3 length equals 17 residues. CDR1 SGHTA and CDR2 FQGNSA come from the germline V gene. V shed 5 bases and J 8 bases; nucleotides not matched to a gene: 12. CDR3 sequence reads: CASSEYLGLAGIDEQFF. The DNA for the CDR3 is TGTGCCAGCAGCGAATACTTGGGACTAGCGGGAATTGATGAGCAGTTCTTC.

This chain uses TRBV7-6 with TRBJ2-2; 8 nucleotides line up with TRBD2. CDR3 size: 15 residues. Germline V lookup: CDR1 SGHVS, CDR2 FNYEAQ. Losses at the gene ends were 0 bases for V and 6 bases for J; bases not matched to a gene: 3. As DNA, the CDR3 is TGTGCCAGCAGCTTAGCAGCGGGAGCTCCCGGGGAGCTGTTTTTT. Translating it yields CASSLAAGAPGELFF.

The CDR3 DNA follows: TGCAGCGTTGGGGGGCAGACGTACAATGAGCAGTTCTTC. Translation: CSVGGQTYNEQFF. The rearrangement links TRBV29-1 to TRBJ2-1; D might be TRBD1 (6 bases). This CDR3 has 13 residues. Trimming removed 4 bases at V and 4 bases at J, with 11 bases between. Germline CDR1 SQVTM, CDR2 ANQGSEA.

This clone was observed a single time. This chain uses TRBV5-1 with TRBJ1-2, with TRBD1 matching 9 bases. Germline V CDR1 and CDR2: SGHRS, YFSETQ. Unmatched junction bases numbered 9, after V lost 4 bases and J lost 5 bases. The CDR3 consists of 15 residues. The CDR3 loop is CASSPIGGQGYGYTF. CDR3 bases: TGCGCCAGCAGCCCGATCGGCGGACAGGGGTATGGCTACACCTTC.

This chain connects TRBV5-1 to TRBJ2-2; 14 bases line up with TRBD2. Trimming at V came to 4 bases and at J to 2 bases, leaving 10 bases not matched to a gene. Germline CDR1 and CDR2: SGHRS and YFSETQ. The CDR3 consists of 19 residues. The CDR3 sequence: CASSPGTSGSHPNTGELFF. The CDR3, as DNA: TGCGCCAGCAGCCCGGGGACTAGCGGGAGTCATCCAAACACCGGGGAGCTGTTTTTT.